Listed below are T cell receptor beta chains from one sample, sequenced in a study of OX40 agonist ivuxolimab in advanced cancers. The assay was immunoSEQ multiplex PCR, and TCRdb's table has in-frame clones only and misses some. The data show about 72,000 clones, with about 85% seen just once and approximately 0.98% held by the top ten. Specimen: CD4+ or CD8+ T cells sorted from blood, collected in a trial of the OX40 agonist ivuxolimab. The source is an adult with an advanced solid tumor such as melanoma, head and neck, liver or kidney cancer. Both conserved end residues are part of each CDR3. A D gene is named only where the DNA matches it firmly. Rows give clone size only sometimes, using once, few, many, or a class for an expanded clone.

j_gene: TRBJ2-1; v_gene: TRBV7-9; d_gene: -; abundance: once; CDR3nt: TGTGCCAGCAGCCCGCAGGGGTGGGGGGGGAATGAGCAGTTCTTC; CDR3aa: CASSPQGWGGNEQFF
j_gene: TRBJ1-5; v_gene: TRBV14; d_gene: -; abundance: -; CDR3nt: TGTGCCAGCAGCCTCGACCACAATCAGCCCCAGCATTTT; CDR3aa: CASSLDHNQPQHF
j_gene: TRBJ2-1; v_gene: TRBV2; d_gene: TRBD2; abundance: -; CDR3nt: TGTGCCAGCAGCGGACTAGCGGGAATCACTGAGCAGTTCTTC; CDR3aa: CASSGLAGITEQFF
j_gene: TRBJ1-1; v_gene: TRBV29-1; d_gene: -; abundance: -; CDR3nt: TGCAGCGCCTCGAGGGAGACTGAAGCTTTCTTT; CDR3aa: CSASRETEAFF
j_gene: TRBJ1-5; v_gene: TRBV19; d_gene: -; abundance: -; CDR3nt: TGTGCCAGTAGTATCTTCGTTTTTCGGGCCCAGCATTTT; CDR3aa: CASSIFVFRAQHF
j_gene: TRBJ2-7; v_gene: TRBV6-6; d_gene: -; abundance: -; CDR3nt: TGTGCCAGCAGTCCTAGTTCGCCCCCCTACGAGCAGTACTTC; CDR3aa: CASSPSSPPYEQYF
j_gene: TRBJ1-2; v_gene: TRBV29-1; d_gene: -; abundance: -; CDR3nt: TGCAGCGCCCTAATCGGGGGGAGTGACTATGGCTACACCTTC; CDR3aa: CSALIGGSDYGYTF
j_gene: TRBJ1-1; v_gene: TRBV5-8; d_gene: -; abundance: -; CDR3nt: TGTGCCAGCAGTATAACAGGGACGGGCACTGAAGCTTTCTTT; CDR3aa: CASSITGTGTEAFF
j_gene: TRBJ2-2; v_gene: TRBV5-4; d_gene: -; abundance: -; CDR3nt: TGTGCCAGCAGCTTGGCGGTGACAGCGAACACCGGGGAGCTGTTTTTT; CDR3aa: CASSLAVTANTGELFF
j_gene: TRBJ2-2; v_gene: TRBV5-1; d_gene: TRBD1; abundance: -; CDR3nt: TGCGCCAGCAGCCTAATGACAGGGGACACCGGGGAGCTGTTTTTT; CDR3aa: CASSLMTGDTGELFF
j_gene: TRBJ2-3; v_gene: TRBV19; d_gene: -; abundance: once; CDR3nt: TGTGCCAGTAGTATCGCATGGACCCCTCCCAAAGATACGCAGTATTTT; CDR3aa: CASSIAWTPPKDTQYF
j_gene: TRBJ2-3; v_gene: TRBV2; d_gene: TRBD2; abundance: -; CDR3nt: TGTGCCAGCAGTGAAGAAGCGGGGAGACTCACAGATACGCAGTATTTT; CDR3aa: CASSEEAGRLTDTQYF
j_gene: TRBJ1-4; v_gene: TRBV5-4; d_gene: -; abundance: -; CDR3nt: TGTGCCAGCAGCCAAGGGGGGTCTGGTGAAAAACTGTTTTTT; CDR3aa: CASSQGGSGEKLFF
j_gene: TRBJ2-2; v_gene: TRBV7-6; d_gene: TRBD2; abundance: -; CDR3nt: TGTGCCAGCAGCCAAGCTAGCGGGGCGGACACCGGGGAGCTGTTTTTT; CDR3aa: CASSQASGADTGELFF
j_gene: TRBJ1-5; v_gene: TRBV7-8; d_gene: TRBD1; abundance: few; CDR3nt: TGTGCCAGCAGTACCGGGACAGGGATTCTAGGTCAGCCCCAGCATTTT; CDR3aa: CASSTGTGILGQPQHF
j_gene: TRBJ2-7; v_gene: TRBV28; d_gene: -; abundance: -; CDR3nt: TGTGCCAGCAGTTTAAAGGTCTTCTCCTACGAGCAGTACTTC; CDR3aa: CASSLKVFSYEQYF
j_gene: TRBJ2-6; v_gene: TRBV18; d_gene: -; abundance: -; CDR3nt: TGTGCCAGCTCACCACCCCGCTCTGGGGCCAACGTCCTGACTTTC; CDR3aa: CASSPPRSGANVLTF
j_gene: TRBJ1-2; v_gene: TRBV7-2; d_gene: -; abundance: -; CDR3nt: TGTGCCAGCAGCTTTGGACAGTCTGGCTACACCTTC; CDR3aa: CASSFGQSGYTF
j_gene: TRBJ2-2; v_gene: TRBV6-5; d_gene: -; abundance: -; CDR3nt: TGTGCCAGCAGTTACTCGACTCCATACACCGGGGAGCTGTTTTTT; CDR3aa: CASSYSTPYTGELFF
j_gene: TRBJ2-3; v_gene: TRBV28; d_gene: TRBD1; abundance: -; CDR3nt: TGTGCCAGCAGTTTAGACGGGACAGGGGATACGCAGTATTTT; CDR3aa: CASSLDGTGDTQYF
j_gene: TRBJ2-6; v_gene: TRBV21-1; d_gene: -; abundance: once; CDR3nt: TGTGCCAGCAGCCTCAGGGGAGTTTCGGGGGAATCAGGGGCCAACGTCCTGACTTTC; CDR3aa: CASSLRGVSGESGANVLTF
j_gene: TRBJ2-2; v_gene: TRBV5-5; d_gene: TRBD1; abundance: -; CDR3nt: TGTGCCAGCAGCTCCGGAGGACAGGGGCCGAGGGCCGGGGAGCTGTTTTTT; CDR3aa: CASSSGGQGPRAGELFF
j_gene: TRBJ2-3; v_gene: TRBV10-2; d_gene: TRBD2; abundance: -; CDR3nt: TGCGCCAGCAGTGCCGGCGGGAGTGCAGATACGCAGTATTTT; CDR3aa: CASSAGGSADTQYF
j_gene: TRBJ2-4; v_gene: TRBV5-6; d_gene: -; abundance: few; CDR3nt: TGTGCCAGCAGCTTGCGACAGACCCAAAACATTCAGTACTTC; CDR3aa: CASSLRQTQNIQYF
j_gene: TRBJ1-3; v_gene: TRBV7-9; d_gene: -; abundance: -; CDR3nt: TGTGCCAGCGCCAAACCTCCAGGGGACGGAAACACCATATATTTT; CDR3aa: CASAKPPGDGNTIYF
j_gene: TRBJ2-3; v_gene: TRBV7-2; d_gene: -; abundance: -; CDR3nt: TGTGCCAGCAGCTTACGATTGATAGGGGGGGAACGGAGCACAGATACGCAGTATTTT; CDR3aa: CASSLRLIGGERSTDTQYF
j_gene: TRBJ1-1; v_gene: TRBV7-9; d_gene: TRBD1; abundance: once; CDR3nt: TGTGCCAGCAGCACTACAGGGGGTTGGGCCACTGAAGCTTTCTTT; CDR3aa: CASSTTGGWATEAFF
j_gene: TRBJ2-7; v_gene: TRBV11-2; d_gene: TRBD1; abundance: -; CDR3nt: TGTGCCAGCAGCTTCTCCAGGGGGCCCTACGAGCAGTACTTC; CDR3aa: CASSFSRGPYEQYF
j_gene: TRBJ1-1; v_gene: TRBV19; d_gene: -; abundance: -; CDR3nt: TGTGCCAGTAGTATTGGTTCAGTGAACACTGAAGCTTTCTTT; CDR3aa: CASSIGSVNTEAFF
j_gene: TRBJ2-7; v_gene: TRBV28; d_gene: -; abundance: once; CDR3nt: TGTGCCAGCAGTTTAATGGCCCCCCACGAGCAGTACTTC; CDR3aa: CASSLMAPHEQYF